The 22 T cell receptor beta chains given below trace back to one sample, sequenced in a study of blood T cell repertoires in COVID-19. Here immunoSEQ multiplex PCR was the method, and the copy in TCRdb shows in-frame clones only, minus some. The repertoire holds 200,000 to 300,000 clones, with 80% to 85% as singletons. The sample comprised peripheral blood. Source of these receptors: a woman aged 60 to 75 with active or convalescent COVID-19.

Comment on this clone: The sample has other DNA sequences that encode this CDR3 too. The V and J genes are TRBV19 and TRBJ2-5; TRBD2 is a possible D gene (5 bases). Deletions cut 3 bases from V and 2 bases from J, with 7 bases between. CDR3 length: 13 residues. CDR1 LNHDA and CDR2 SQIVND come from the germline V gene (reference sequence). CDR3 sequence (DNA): TGTGCCAGTAGTATGGGGAGACAAGAGACCCAGTACTTC. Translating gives CASSMGRQETQYF.

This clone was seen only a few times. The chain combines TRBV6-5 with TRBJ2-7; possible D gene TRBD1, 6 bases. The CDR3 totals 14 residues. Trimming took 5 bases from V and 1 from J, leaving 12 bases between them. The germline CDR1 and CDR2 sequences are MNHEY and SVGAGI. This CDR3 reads CASSKSGESYEQYF. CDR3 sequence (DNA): TGTGCCAGCAGTAAATCAGGGGAATCCTACGAGCAGTACTTC.

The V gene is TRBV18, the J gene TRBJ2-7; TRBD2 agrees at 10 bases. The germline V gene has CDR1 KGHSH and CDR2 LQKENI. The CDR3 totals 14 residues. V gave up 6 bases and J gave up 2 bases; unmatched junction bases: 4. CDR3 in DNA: TGTGCCAGCTCCACCACTAGCGGGACCTACGAGCAGTACTTC. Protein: CASSTTSGTYEQYF.

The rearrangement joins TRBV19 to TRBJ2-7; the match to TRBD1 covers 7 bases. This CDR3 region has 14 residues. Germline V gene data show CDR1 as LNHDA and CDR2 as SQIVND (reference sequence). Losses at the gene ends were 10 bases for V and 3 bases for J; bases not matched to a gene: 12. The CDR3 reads CATARAGGDYEQYF. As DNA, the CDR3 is TGTGCCACCGCGCGGGCAGGGGGTGACTACGAGCAGTACTTC.

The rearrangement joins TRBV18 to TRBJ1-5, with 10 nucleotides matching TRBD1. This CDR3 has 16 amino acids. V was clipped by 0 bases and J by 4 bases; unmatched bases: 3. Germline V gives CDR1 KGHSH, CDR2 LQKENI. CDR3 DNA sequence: TGTGCCAGCTCACCACCGGGACAGGGGTCAAATCAGCCCCAGCATTTT. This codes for CASSPPGQGSNQPQHF. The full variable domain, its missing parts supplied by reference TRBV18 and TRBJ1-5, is NAGVMQNPRHLVRRRGQEARLRCSPMKGHSHVYWYRQLPEEGLKFMVYLQKENIIDESGMPKERFSAEFPKEGPSILRIQQVVRGDSAAYFCASSPPGQGSNQPQHFGDGTRLSIL.

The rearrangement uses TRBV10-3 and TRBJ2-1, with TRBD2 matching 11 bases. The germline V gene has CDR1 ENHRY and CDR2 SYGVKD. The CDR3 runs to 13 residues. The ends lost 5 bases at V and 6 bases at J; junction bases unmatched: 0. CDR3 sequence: CAISLAGGNEQFF. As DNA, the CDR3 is TGTGCCATCAGTCTAGCGGGGGGCAATGAGCAGTTCTTC.

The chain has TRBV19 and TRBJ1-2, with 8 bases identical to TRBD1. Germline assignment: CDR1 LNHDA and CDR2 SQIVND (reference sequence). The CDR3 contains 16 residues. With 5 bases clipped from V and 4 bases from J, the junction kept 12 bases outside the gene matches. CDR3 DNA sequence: TGTGCCAGTAGTTCAGGGGGCGCCGGATATCTCTATGGCTACACCTTC. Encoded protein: CASSSGGAGYLYGYTF.

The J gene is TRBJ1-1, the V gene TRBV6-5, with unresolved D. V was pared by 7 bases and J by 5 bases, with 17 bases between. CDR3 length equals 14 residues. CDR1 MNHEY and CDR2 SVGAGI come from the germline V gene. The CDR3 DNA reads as TGTGCCAGCAAGGGCTTGAGGGCAAATACTGAAGCTTTCTTT. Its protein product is CASKGLRANTEAFF.

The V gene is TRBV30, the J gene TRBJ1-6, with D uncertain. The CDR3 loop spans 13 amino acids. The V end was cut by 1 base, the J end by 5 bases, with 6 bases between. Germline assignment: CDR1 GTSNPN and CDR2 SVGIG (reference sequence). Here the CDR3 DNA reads TGTGCCTGGAGTGGTGGCCATAATTCACCCCTCCACTTT. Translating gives CAWSGGHNSPLHF. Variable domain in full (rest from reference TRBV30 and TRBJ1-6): SQTIHQWPATLVQPVGSPLSLECTVEGTSNPNLYWYRQAAGRGLQLLFYSVGIGQISSEVPQNLSASRPQDRQFILSSKKLLLSDSGFYLCAWSGGHNSPLHFGNGTRLTVT.

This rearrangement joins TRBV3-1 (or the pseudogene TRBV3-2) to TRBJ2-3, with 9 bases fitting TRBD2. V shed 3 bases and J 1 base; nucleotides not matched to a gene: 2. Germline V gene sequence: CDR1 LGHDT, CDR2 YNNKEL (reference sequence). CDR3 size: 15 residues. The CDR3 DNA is TGTGCCAGCAGCCAGAAGCGGGGGGGCACAGATACGCAGTATTTT. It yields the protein CASSQKRGGTDTQYF.

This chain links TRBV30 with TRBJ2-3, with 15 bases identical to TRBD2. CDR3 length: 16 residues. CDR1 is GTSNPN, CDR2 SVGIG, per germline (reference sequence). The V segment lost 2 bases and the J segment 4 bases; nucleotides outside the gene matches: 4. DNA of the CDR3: TGTGCCTGGAGTTTCGGACTAGCGGGGGGGGCAGATACGCAGTATTTT. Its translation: CAWSFGLAGGADTQYF.

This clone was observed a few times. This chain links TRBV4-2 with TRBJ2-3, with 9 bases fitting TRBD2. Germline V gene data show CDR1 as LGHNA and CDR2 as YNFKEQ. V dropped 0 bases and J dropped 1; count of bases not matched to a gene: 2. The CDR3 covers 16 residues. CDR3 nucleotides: TGTGCCAGCAGCCAAGATTTAGCGGGGGGCACAGATACGCAGTATTTT. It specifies CASSQDLAGGTDTQYF.

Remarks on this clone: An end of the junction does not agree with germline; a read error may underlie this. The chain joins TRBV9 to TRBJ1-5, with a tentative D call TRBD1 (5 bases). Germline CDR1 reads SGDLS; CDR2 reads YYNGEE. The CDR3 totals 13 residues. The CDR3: CASSLGTEDPLNF. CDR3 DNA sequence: TGTGCCAGCAGCTTAGGGACGGAGGACCCGTTGAATTTT.

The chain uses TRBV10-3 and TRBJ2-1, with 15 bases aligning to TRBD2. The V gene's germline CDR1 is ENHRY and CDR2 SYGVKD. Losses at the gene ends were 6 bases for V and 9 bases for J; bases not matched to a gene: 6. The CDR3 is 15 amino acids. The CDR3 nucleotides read TGTGCCATCAGCCGGACTAGCGGGGGGGAGGGTGAGCAGTTCTTC. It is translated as CAISRTSGGEGEQFF.

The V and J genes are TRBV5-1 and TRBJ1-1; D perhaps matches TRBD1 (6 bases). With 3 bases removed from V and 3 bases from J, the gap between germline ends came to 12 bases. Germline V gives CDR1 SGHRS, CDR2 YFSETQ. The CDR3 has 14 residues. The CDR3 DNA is TGCGCCAGCAGCTCTACAGGGTTTGACACTGAAGCTTTCTTT. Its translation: CASSSTGFDTEAFF.

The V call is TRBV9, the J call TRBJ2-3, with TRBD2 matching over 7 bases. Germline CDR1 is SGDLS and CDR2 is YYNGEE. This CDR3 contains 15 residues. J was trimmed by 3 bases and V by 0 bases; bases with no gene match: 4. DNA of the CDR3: TGTGCCAGCAGCGTAGCGGCTAGCGGAACAGATACGCAGTATTTT. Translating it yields CASSVAASGTDTQYF.

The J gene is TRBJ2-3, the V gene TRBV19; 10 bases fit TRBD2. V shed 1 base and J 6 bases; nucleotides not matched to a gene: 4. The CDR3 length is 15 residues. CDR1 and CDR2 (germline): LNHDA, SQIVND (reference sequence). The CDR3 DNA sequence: TGTGCCAGTAGTATAGGTAGCGGGGGGCGGGATACGCAGTATTTT. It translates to CASSIGSGGRDTQYF.

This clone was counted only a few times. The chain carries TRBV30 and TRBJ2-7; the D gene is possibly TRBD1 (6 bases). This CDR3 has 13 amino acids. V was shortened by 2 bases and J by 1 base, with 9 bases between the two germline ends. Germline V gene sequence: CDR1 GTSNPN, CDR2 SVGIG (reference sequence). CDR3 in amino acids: CAWSHRASYEQYF. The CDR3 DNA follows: TGTGCCTGGAGTCACAGGGCATCCTACGAGCAGTACTTC.

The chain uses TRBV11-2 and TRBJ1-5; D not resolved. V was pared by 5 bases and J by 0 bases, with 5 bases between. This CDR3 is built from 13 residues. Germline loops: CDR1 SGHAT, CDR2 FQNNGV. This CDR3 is CASSPFSNQPQHF. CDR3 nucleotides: TGTGCCAGCAGCCCTTTTAGCAATCAGCCCCAGCATTTT.

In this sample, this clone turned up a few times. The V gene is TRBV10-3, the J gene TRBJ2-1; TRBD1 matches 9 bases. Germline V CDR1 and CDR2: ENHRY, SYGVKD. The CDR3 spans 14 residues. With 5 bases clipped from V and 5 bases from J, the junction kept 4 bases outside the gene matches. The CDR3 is CAISWTGENNEQFF. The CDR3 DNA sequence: TGTGCCATCAGTTGGACAGGGGAGAACAATGAGCAGTTCTTC.

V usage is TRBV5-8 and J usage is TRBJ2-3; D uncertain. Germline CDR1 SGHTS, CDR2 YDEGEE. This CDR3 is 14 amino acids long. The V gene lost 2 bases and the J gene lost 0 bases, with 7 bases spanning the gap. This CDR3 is CASSLSQSTDTQYF. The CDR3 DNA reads TGTGCCAGCAGCTTAAGTCAGAGCACAGATACGCAGTATTTT.

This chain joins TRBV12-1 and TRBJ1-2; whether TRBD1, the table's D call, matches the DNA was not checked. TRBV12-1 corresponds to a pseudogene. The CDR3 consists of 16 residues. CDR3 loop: CASSLPDRVKDYGYTF. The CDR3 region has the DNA TGTGCCAGCAGCTTACCGGACAGGGTGAAAGACTATGGCTACACCTTC.